One and the same sample provided the 31 T cell receptor beta chains below, sequenced in a study of T cell repertoires in cytomegalovirus infection. TCRdb independently ran MiXCR on the reads; one entry per CDR3 protein. The repertoire holds 150,000 to 200,000 distinct CDR3 sequences, with approximately 20% as singletons. Sequenced material: PBMCs. The receptors come from a human donor in good health (CMV status not recorded). Some clones in this sample may be carry-over from other donors' samples.

This chain uses TRBV7-9 with TRBJ1-2; D unclear. Per the germline V gene, CDR1 is SEHNR and CDR2 is FQNEAQ (reference sequence). This CDR3 is 13 amino acids long. Trimming shortened V by 1 base and J by 4 bases, and 7 bases separated the two germline ends. The CDR3 bases are TGTGCCAGCAGCTTAGGGGCAACCTATGGCTACACCTTC. Protein: CASSLGATYGYTF. The variable domain in full, with the rest retrieved from reference TRBV7-9 and TRBJ1-2, is DTGVSQNPRHKITKRGQNVTFRCDPISEHNRLYWYRQTLGQGPEFLTYFQNEAQLEKSRLLSDRFSAERPKGSFSTLEIQRTEQGDSAMYLCASSLGATYGYTFGSGTRLTVV.

This clonotype has just a few counts. The chain is built from TRBV15 and TRBJ2-6; 9 bases are shared with TRBD1. The germline V gene encodes CDR1 LNHNV and CDR2 YYDKDF (reference sequence). The CDR3 runs 18 residues. Trimming took 3 bases from V and 3 from J; bases not matched to a gene: 9. In DNA form, the CDR3 reads TGTGCCACCAGCAGGGGGGGACAGGGAGGGGTTGGGGCCAACGTCCTGACTTTC. Its translation: CATSRGGQGGVGANVLTF. Drawing the rest from reference TRBV15 and TRBJ2-6, the complete variable domain is DAMVIQNPRYQVTQFGKPVTLSCSQTLNHNVMYWYQQKSSQAPKLLFHYYDKDFNNEADTPDNFQSRRPNTSFCFLDIRSPGLGDTAMYLCATSRGGQGGVGANVLTFGAGSRLTVL.

This clonotype was seen only once. A much more abundant neighbour one base away suggests this may be a read error. The V gene is TRBV20-1, the J gene TRBJ1-2; D is perhaps TRBD1 (5 bases). Germline CDR1 DFQATT, CDR2 SNEGSKA (reference sequence). The CDR3 has 16 amino acids. CDR3 sequence (DNA): TGCAGTGCTAGAGATTGGGCAGGGCCGTCTAACTCTGGCTACACCTTC. It yields the protein CSARDWAGPSNSGYTF.

Of note for this clonotype: A much larger clone differs from this one at a single base, so this may be a read error. This rearrangement joins TRBV7-6 to TRBJ2-2; no reliable D call. The CDR3 spans 16 residues. In germline, CDR1 is SGHVS, CDR2 FNYEAQ. The CDR3 loop is CVSSLSLSWNTGELFF. CDR3 in DNA: TGTGTCAGCAGCTTGAGCCTTTCGTGGAACACCGGGGAGCTGTTTTTT.

This clonotype has more than one count but fewer than ten. CDR3 protein: CASSSSAVLKTQYF. CDR3 in DNA: TGTGCCAGCAGCTCCTCCGCCGTGCTAAAGACCCAGTACTTC. The chain carries TRBV7-9 and TRBJ2-5; D unclear. Germline V gene sequence: CDR1 SEHNR, CDR2 FQNEAQ (reference sequence). With 4 bases removed from V and 6 bases from J, the gap between germline ends came to 15 bases. The CDR3 is made up of 14 amino acids.

There are many counts of this clonotype. The gene calls are TRBV7-8 and TRBJ2-1; D not certain. This CDR3 is built from 15 residues. Germline CDR1 reads SGHVS; CDR2 reads FQNEAQ. V was shortened by 1 base and J by 0 bases, with 7 bases between the two germline ends. In nucleotides, the CDR3 is TGTGCCAGCAGCTTAGGGGTGAGCTCCTACAATGAGCAGTTCTTC. It yields the protein CASSLGVSSYNEQFF. Supplemented by reference TRBV7-8 and TRBJ2-1, the full variable domain reads GAGVSQSPRYKVAKRGQDVALRCDPISGHVSLFWYQQALGQGPEFLTYFQNEAQLDKSGLPSDRFFAERPEGSVSTLKIQRTQQEDSAVYLCASSLGVSSYNEQFFGPGTRLTVL.

This rearrangement joins TRBV7-9 to TRBJ2-1; D may match TRBD1 or TRBD2 (6 bases each). The germline V gene has CDR1 SEHNR and CDR2 FQNEAQ (reference sequence). The CDR3 has 16 amino acids. V was pared by 4 bases and J by 0 bases, with 13 bases between. As DNA, the CDR3 is TGTGCCAGCAGCTCCCAGGGGACTTCCTCCTACAATGAGCAGTTCTTC. It is translated as CASSSQGTSSYNEQFF.

This clonotype was seen at least ten times. The chain combines TRBV28 with TRBJ2-1; D is uncertain. The CDR3 is 16 amino acids. Between the trimmed V and J ends, which lost 5 bases and 0 bases, there was a span of 14 bases. Germline loops: CDR1 MDHEN, CDR2 SYDVKM. The CDR3 sequence: CASSPWGTTSYNEQFF. The DNA of the CDR3 is TGTGCCAGCAGTCCCTGGGGAACTACCTCCTACAATGAGCAGTTCTTC.

The chain couples TRBV19 to TRBJ2-1, with TRBD2 matching over 15 bases. Germline lookup yields CDR1 LNHDA and CDR2 SQIVND (reference sequence). V lost 6 bases to trimming and J lost 0 bases; unmatched junction nucleotides: 9. The CDR3 is 19 amino acids. The CDR3 nucleotides read TGTGCCAGTAGCCTTACGGGACTAGCGGGAGGAATCTCCTACAATGAGCAGTTCTTC. Amino acids: CASSLTGLAGGISYNEQFF. The complete variable domain, with remaining parts taken from reference TRBV19 and TRBJ2-1, reads DGGITQSPKYLFRKEGQNVTLSCEQNLNHDAMYWYRQDPGQGLRLIYYSQIVNDFQKGDIAEGYSVSREKKESFPLTVTSAQKNPTAFYLCASSLTGLAGGISYNEQFFGPGTRLTVL.

CDR3 in DNA: TGCAGTGTAGCAGGGAACTACGAGCAGTACTTC. Translation: CSVAGNYEQYF. V gene TRBV20-1 combines with J gene TRBJ2-7; tentatively, D is TRBD1 (5 bases). This CDR3 is 11 amino acids long. The V gene's germline CDR1 is DFQATT and CDR2 SNEGSKA (reference sequence). The V end lost 7 bases, the J end lost 3 bases, and 10 bases lay between the germline ends.

The CDR3 sequence is CASRTTGRSDTGELFF. As DNA, the CDR3 is TGTGCCAGCAGGACGACAGGCCGGTCAGACACCGGGGAGCTGTTTTTT. The rearrangement uses TRBV5-5 and TRBJ2-2; D might be TRBD1 (6 bases). Trimming took 5 bases from V and 3 from J, leaving 17 bases between them. The germline V gene encodes CDR1 SGHKS and CDR2 YYEKEE (reference sequence). This CDR3 contains 16 residues.

This clonotype occurred many times. The chain carries TRBV7-3 and TRBJ2-1; D gene uncertain. This CDR3 spans 15 amino acids. V shed 6 bases and J shed 0 bases, with 12 bases lying between them. The germline V gene has CDR1 SGHTA and CDR2 FQGTGA. This CDR3 is CASRQSWGSYNEQFF. CDR3 sequence (DNA): TGTGCCAGCAGGCAGTCCTGGGGCTCCTACAATGAGCAGTTCTTC.

This rearrangement joins TRBV12-3 or TRBV12-4 to TRBJ2-7; D may be TRBD2 (5 bases). CDR3 length: 12 residues. Between the trimmed V and J ends, which lost 8 bases and 3 bases, there was a span of 11 bases. The CDR3 DNA reads as TGTGCCAGCCAGTACGGGAACTACGAGCAGTACTTC. Its protein is CASQYGNYEQYF.

In its sample, this clonotype was seen a few times. J is TRBJ2-3 and V is TRBV6-1; the D is unclear. Deletions cut 3 bases from V and 1 base from J, with 11 bases between. Germline CDR1 MNHNS, CDR2 SASEGT. This CDR3 comprises 15 residues. CDR3 sequence: CASSDRPIGTDTQYF. The CDR3 bases are TGTGCCAGCAGTGATAGGCCTATCGGCACAGATACGCAGTATTTT.

The V gene is TRBV5-1, the J gene TRBJ1-3; 7 bases match TRBD1. Germline V CDR1 and CDR2: SGHRS, YFSETQ. Trimming removed 0 bases from V and 2 bases from J; junction bases left unmatched: 2. This CDR3 has 15 residues. For the CDR3, the DNA is TGCGCCAGCAGCTTGGTAGGGACAGCTGGAAACACCATATATTTT. Residues: CASSLVGTAGNTIYF.

This clonotype occurred a few times. One junction end disagrees with the germline gene, perhaps due to a read error. The gene calls are TRBV5-3 and TRBJ2-7; D assignment may be TRBD1 or TRBD2 (5 bases each). TRBV5-3 is known as an ORF, though its function is uncertain. CDR3 length: 12 amino acids. The chain's CDR3 is CASSLLGANQYF. For the CDR3, the DNA is TGTGCCAGCAGCTTGCTCGGGGCGAACCAGTACTTC.

V usage is TRBV5-4 and J usage is TRBJ2-1; the match to TRBD2 covers 8 bases. Germline V gives CDR1 SGHNT, CDR2 YYREEE (reference sequence). The CDR3 extends over 14 amino acids. The V and J ends lost 4 bases and 7 bases, in that order; junction bases with no gene match: 7. The CDR3 loop reads CASSGAGVGNEQFF. CDR3 sequence (DNA): TGTGCCAGCAGCGGAGCGGGAGTAGGAAATGAGCAGTTCTTC.

The rearrangement links TRBV6-6 to TRBJ2-5; 8 bases are a match to TRBD1. Germline lookup yields CDR1 MNHNY and CDR2 SVGAGI (reference sequence). CDR3 length equals 14 residues. Unmatched junction bases numbered 7, after V lost 5 bases and J lost 5 bases. CDR3 loop: CASSAPGGAETQYF. The CDR3 DNA follows: TGTGCCAGCAGTGCACCAGGGGGCGCGGAGACCCAGTACTTC.

The rearrangement uses TRBV19 and TRBJ1-1; 7 nucleotides line up with TRBD1. Germline V gives CDR1 LNHDA, CDR2 SQIVND (reference sequence). The V gene end was trimmed by 7 bases and the J gene end by 1 base; junction bases not matched to a gene: 9. The CDR3 runs 15 residues. The CDR3 sequence is CASTSRQGTNTEAFF. CDR3 coding DNA: TGTGCCAGTACTTCCCGACAGGGAACGAACACTGAAGCTTTCTTT.

The chain joins TRBV4-3 to TRBJ2-2; D is perhaps TRBD1 or TRBD2 (6 bases each). V lost 0 bases, J lost 9 bases, and 14 bases lay in between. The germline CDR1 and CDR2 sequences are LGHNA and YSLEER. The CDR3 runs 15 residues. CDR3 loop: CASSQDPGARRELFF. CDR3 coding DNA: TGCGCCAGCAGCCAAGATCCGGGGGCTAGGCGGGAGCTGTTTTTT.

The chain links TRBV5-1 to TRBJ1-4, with 7 bases aligning to TRBD1. Germline CDR1 reads SGHRS; CDR2 reads YFSETQ. The CDR3 contains 15 residues. J lost 3 bases, V lost 3 bases, and 5 bases had no gene match. CDR3 sequence: CASSSQGTANEKLFF. The CDR3 DNA is TGCGCCAGCAGCTCACAGGGGACGGCTAATGAAAAACTGTTTTTT. The variable domain in full, with the rest retrieved from reference TRBV5-1 and TRBJ1-4, is KAGVTQTPRYLIKTRGQQVTLSCSPISGHRSVSWYQQTPGQGLQFLFEYFSETQRNKGNFPGRFSGRQFSNSRSEMNVSTLELGDSALYLCASSSQGTANEKLFFGSGTQLSVL.

V is TRBV2 and J is TRBJ2-3; 8 nucleotides agree with TRBD2. The V and J ends lost 4 bases and 5 bases, in that order; junction bases with no gene match: 14. CDR1 SNHLY and CDR2 FYNNEI come from the germline V gene. The CDR3 covers 17 residues. CDR3 nucleotide sequence: TGTGCCAGCAGTGTTGATTTACGGGAGGGCCATGGAGATACGCAGTATTTT. This codes for CASSVDLREGHGDTQYF. Supplemented by reference TRBV2 and TRBJ2-3, the full variable domain reads EPEVTQTPSHQVTQMGQEVILRCVPISNHLYFYWYRQILGQKVEFLVSFYNNEISEKSEIFDDQFSVERPDGSNFTLKIRSTKLEDSAMYFCASSVDLREGHGDTQYFGPGTRLTVL.

This clonotype was counted ten times or more. The rearrangement links TRBV4-1 to TRBJ2-6; D is perhaps TRBD1 (6 bases). Germline CDR1 MGHRA, CDR2 YSYEKL. The V gene lost 4 bases and the J gene lost 2 bases, with 9 bases spanning the gap. The CDR3 sequence is 15 residues long. The CDR3 DNA reads TGCGCCAGCAGCCCCCCAGGGGCTGGGGCCAACGTCCTGACTTTC. It codes for CASSPPGAGANVLTF.

This clonotype was observed many times. V and J are TRBV7-8 and TRBJ2-5; possible D gene TRBD2, 6 bases. This CDR3 region has 13 residues. Trimming cost V 5 bases and J 4 bases, with 11 bases left between them. Germline V gives CDR1 SGHVS, CDR2 FQNEAQ. The CDR3 bases are TGTGCCAGCAGCCGGGGGTCAGGAGAGACCCAGTACTTC. Residues: CASSRGSGETQYF.

V and J are TRBV11-2 and TRBJ2-3, with D perhaps TRBD2 (6 bases). Deletions cut 5 bases from V and 4 bases from J, with 28 bases between. Germline V gene sequence: CDR1 SGHAT, CDR2 FQNNGV. The CDR3 covers 19 residues. CDR3 sequence reads: CASSHYYLRGPGSADTQYF. The CDR3 DNA follows: TGTGCCAGCAGCCACTACTACCTAAGGGGACCCGGGAGCGCAGATACGCAGTATTTT.

The V call is TRBV20-1, the J call TRBJ2-3; D is ambiguous. CDR3 length: 15 amino acids. V was cut by 0 bases and J by 4 bases, with 14 bases left in between. The germline V gene has CDR1 DFQATT and CDR2 SNEGSKA (reference sequence). The CDR3 region is CSARDRRDWSDTQYF. The CDR3 coding sequence is TGCAGTGCTAGAGATCGACGCGATTGGTCAGATACGCAGTATTTT.

The chain has TRBV6-2 or TRBV6-3 and TRBJ1-2; D unclear. Germline-derived CDR1 and CDR2 are MNHEY and SVGEGT. The ends were cut back, 2 bases at V and 6 bases at J, with 10 bases in the middle. This CDR3 has 13 residues. The CDR3 bases are TGTGCCAGCAGTTACCGGGAGAAGGATGGCTACACCTTC. Its protein product is CASSYREKDGYTF.

This clonotype was seen at least ten times. The CDR3 coding sequence is TGTGCCAGCAGCTTGCTCGGTCCAGCACGGAACACTGAAGCTTTCTTT. This gives the protein CASSLLGPARNTEAFF. The gene calls are TRBV5-6 and TRBJ1-1; D uncertain. V lost 1 base and J 1 base, leaving 14 bases between the germline ends. Per germline, CDR1 SGHDT and CDR2 YYEEEE. The CDR3 totals 16 residues.

This clonotype showed up many times. The chain is built from TRBV6-2 or TRBV6-3 and TRBJ2-7, with a weak D call TRBD1 (5 bases). V lost 0 bases, J lost 2 bases, and 11 bases lay in between. The CDR3 is 15 amino acids. CDR1 MNHEY and CDR2 SVGEGT come from the germline V gene. CDR3 DNA sequence: TGTGCCAGCAGTTACTCCAGGGTGGTCGCCTACGAGCAGTACTTC. This encodes CASSYSRVVAYEQYF.

The gene calls are TRBV20-1 and TRBJ1-4, with D perhaps matching TRBD1 (5 bases). CDR3 size: 14 residues. V was trimmed by 6 bases and J by 10 bases, leaving 21 bases between them. Germline V gene lookup returns CDR1 DFQATT and CDR2 SNEGSKA (reference sequence). As DNA, the CDR3 is TGCAGTGCGGCCCCCGGGACGGCCTATGGAAAACTGTTTTTT. As protein: CSAAPGTAYGKLFF.

The chain links TRBV5-6 to TRBJ2-7; D gene ambiguous. The CDR3 spans 13 residues. V was clipped by 2 bases and J by 7 bases, with 13 bases between them. Germline V gene lookup returns CDR1 SGHDT and CDR2 YYEEEE. The CDR3 region is CASSFRGLEEQYF. In DNA, the CDR3 is TGTGCCAGCAGCTTCCGAGGCCTGGAAGAGCAGTACTTC.